Listed below are T cell receptor beta chains from one sample, sequenced in a study of blood T cell repertoires in COVID-19. Sequenced by immunoSEQ multiplex PCR; TCRdb stores in-frame clones only, minus some. The sample contains hundreds of thousands of clones, 80% of which appear only once. The specimen sequenced was PBMCs or T cells enriched from blood (not recorded which). All receptors come from a man aged 30 to 45 with acute COVID-19. CDR3s include the opening cysteine and the closing phenylalanine or tryptophan. A D gene is named only where the DNA matches it firmly. The listing skips clone size in some rows; elsewhere it reads once, few, many or a size class.

>.|TRBJ1-1|TRBD1|TRBV5-1
CASSPWDRSNTEAFF
TGCGCCAGCAGCCCGTGGGACAGATCGAACACTGAAGCTTTCTTT
>.|TRBJ1-2|TRBD1|TRBV3-1/TRBV3-2
CASSRSQAGGSYGYTF
TGTGCCAGCAGCCGATCACAGGCAGGGGGCAGCTATGGCTACACCTTC
>many|TRBJ2-1|TRBD1|TRBV5-4
CASSWGDRPYNEQFF
TGTGCCAGCAGCTGGGGGGACAGGCCCTACAATGAGCAGTTCTTC
>once|TRBJ1-2|.|TRBV5-1
CASSLAAADVGYTF
TGCGCCAGCAGCTTGGCCGCGGCAGACGTTGGCTACACCTTC
>few|TRBJ2-5|.|TRBV5-4
CASSLVDTETQYF
TGTGCCAGCAGCTTGGTAGACACAGAGACCCAGTACTTC
>.|TRBJ1-1|.|TRBV6-6
CASSYYAGQAFF
TGTGCCAGCAGTTACTATGCAGGGCAAGCTTTCTTT
>.|TRBJ1-1|.|TRBV3-1/TRBV3-2
CASSPYGNTEAFF
TGTGCCAGCAGCCCCTACGGGAACACTGAAGCTTTCTTT
>.|TRBJ1-1|.|TRBV9
CASSVRPVALDTEAFF
TGTGCCAGCAGCGTTAGGCCGGTAGCTCTAGACACTGAAGCTTTCTTT
>.|TRBJ1-6|TRBD1|TRBV2
CASSDRTGASPLHF
TGTGCCAGCAGCGATAGGACAGGGGCCTCACCCCTCCACTTT
>.|TRBJ1-1|.|TRBV9
CASSASQGVTEAFF
TGTGCCAGCAGCGCCTCACAGGGCGTCACTGAAGCTTTCTTT
>once|TRBJ1-2|.|TRBV25-1
CASSGGTNYGYTF
TGTGCCAGCAGTGGAGGGACTAACTATGGCTACACCTTC
>.|TRBJ1-2|TRBD1|TRBV18
CASSTSTGGSYGYTF
TGTGCCAGCTCAACCTCGACAGGGGGGAGTTATGGCTACACCTTC
>few|TRBJ1-2|.|TRBV14
CASSRGGYGYTF
TGTGCCAGCAGCAGGGGAGGCTATGGCTACACCTTC
>few|TRBJ2-3|.|TRBV6-4
CASSDSTTGADTQYF
TGTGCCAGCAGTGACTCGACAACGGGGGCAGATACGCAGTATTTT
>.|TRBJ1-1|TRBD1|TRBV3-1/TRBV3-2
CASSPGQGMLNTEAFF
TGTGCCAGCAGCCCGGGACAGGGAATGCTGAACACTGAAGCTTTCTTT
>.|TRBJ1-1|.|TRBV5-6
CASTFILGPGENTEAFF
TGTGCCAGCACCTTCATTTTGGGGCCTGGTGAGAACACTGAAGCTTTCTTT
>once|TRBJ2-5|.|TRBV5-1
CASSSDLLLQTQYF
TGCGCCAGCAGCTCGGACTTATTGCTCCAGACCCAGTACTTC
>.|TRBJ2-5|TRBD2|TRBV5-1
CASSLGGGSETQYF
TGCGCCAGCAGCTTGGGGGGAGGGTCGGAGACCCAGTACTTC
>few|TRBJ1-1|.|TRBV20-1
CSARGGDWTFF
TGCAGTGCTAGAGGGGGGGACTGGACGTTCTTT
>.|TRBJ2-2|.|TRBV7-3
CASSSAGANTGELFF
TGTGCCAGCAGCTCCGCGGGGGCCAACACCGGGGAGCTGTTTTTT
>once|TRBJ2-1|TRBD2|TRBV12-5
CASAKPWGGDEQFF
TGTGCTAGTGCTAAACCCTGGGGGGGGGATGAGCAGTTCTTC
>.|TRBJ2-7|.|TRBV11-1
CASSPSFAGYEQYF
TGTGCCAGCAGCCCCTCCTTCGCGGGCTACGAGCAGTACTTC
>once|TRBJ2-2|TRBD2|TRBV9
CASSVAGLAVTGELFF
TGTGCCAGCAGCGTAGCGGGACTAGCCGTCACCGGGGAGCTGTTTTTT
>.|TRBJ2-7|TRBD2|TRBV18
CASSPGGSEQYF
TGTGCCAGCTCACCCGGGGGGTCCGAGCAGTACTTC
>.|TRBJ1-3|TRBD1|TRBV30
CAWSDIGTGFGNTIYF
TGTGCCTGGAGTGATATTGGGACAGGGTTTGGAAACACCATATATTTT
>.|TRBJ1-3|.|TRBV3-1/TRBV3-2
CASSQESTVRDIYF
TGTGCCAGCAGCCAAGAATCGACCGTCCGGGACATATATTTT
>few|TRBJ2-4|.|TRBV18
CASSPPSGAKNIQYF
TGTGCCAGCTCACCCCCGTCCGGGGCCAAAAACATTCAGTACTTC
>.|TRBJ1-2|.|TRBV5-1
CASSPGGSGYGYTF
TGCGCCAGCAGCCCGGGAGGTTCTGGCTATGGCTACACCTTC
>.|TRBJ1-1|.|TRBV3-1/TRBV3-2
CASSQVRQARFPEAFF
TGTGCCAGCAGCCAAGTTAGGCAGGCTCGTTTTCCTGAAGCTTTCTTT
>few|TRBJ2-1|.|TRBV11-3
CASSLVIGNEQFF
TGTGCCAGCAGCTTAGTCATCGGCAATGAGCAGTTCTTC
>.|TRBJ1-1|.|TRBV30
CAWRSDGENTEAFF
TGTGCCTGGAGGTCCGACGGGGAGAACACTGAAGCTTTCTTT
>.|TRBJ2-3|.|TRBV11-2
CASSPNTDTQYF
TGTGCCAGCAGCCCCAACACAGATACGCAGTATTTT
>once|TRBJ2-1|.|TRBV19
CASTGSYNEQFF
TGTGCCAGTACGGGTTCCTACAATGAGCAGTTCTTC
>.|TRBJ2-3|.|TRBV19
CASSDAWWRGSPDTQYF
TGTGCCAGTAGTGACGCGTGGTGGCGAGGTAGCCCAGATACGCAGTATTTT
>.|TRBJ1-1|.|TRBV6-6
CASRGAGMVSEAFF
TGTGCCAGCCGGGGGGCGGGGATGGTCTCTGAAGCTTTCTTT
>.|TRBJ2-3|TRBD2|TRBV5-1
CASSLSGGAVDTQYF
TGCGCCAGCAGCTTATCCGGGGGGGCGGTAGATACGCAGTATTTT
>.|TRBJ2-3|TRBD2|TRBV5-6
CASSLWTSGGVYTQYF
TGTGCCAGCAGCCTCTGGACTAGCGGGGGGGTATATACGCAGTATTTT
>.|TRBJ1-5|.|TRBV9
CASSVDWRGQPQHF
TGTGCCAGCAGCGTAGACTGGCGGGGACAGCCCCAGCATTTT
>.|TRBJ2-2|TRBD1|TRBV4-1
CASSLHFDRANTGELFF
TGCGCCAGCAGCCTCCACTTCGACAGGGCGAACACCGGGGAGCTGTTTTTT
>.|TRBJ2-3|TRBD2|TRBV5-1
CASRLLAGGTDTQYF
TGCGCCAGCCGCTTACTAGCGGGGGGAACAGATACGCAGTATTTT
>.|TRBJ2-5|TRBD2|TRBV4-2
CASSQVAGGPETQYF
TGTGCCAGCAGCCAAGTAGCGGGGGGGCCAGAGACCCAGTACTTC
>.|TRBJ1-2|.|TRBV5-1
CASSLGGSYGYTF
TGCGCCAGCAGCTTAGGGGGTTCCTATGGCTACACCTTC
>few|TRBJ2-2|TRBD1|TRBV7-9
CASSFRTGLNTGELFF
TGTGCCAGCAGCTTTCGGACAGGGCTGAACACCGGGGAGCTGTTTTTT
>.|TRBJ2-7|.|TRBV5-1
CASSPGRVVVYEQYF
TGCGCCAGCAGCCCAGGCAGGGTGGTTGTCTACGAGCAGTACTTC
>.|TRBJ2-3|.|TRBV30
CAWSVALFTDTQYF
TGTGCCTGGAGTGTAGCGCTATTCACAGATACGCAGTATTTT